This T cell receptor beta chain was found in a study of shared clonotypes between healthy human individuals. In replicate PCRs of sorted subsets, roughly 210 ng DNA, approximately 32,000 T cell genomes, was used. The method was immunoSEQ multiplex PCR; TCRdb's version includes in-frame clones alone and lacks a portion of them. The sample has under 2.5 million clones, 92% seen once. The CDR3 has 18 residues. V lost 3 bases and J 3 bases, leaving 25 bases between the germline ends. Per the germline V gene, CDR1 is SGHRS and CDR2 is YFSETQ. Donors were Caucasian adults residing in Nashville, Tennessee, USA.

The chain is built from TRBV5-1 and TRBJ2-7; D possibly uses TRBD1 or TRBD2 (5 bases each). Sequenced material: naive CD4+ T cells from PBMCs. Subset meaning: CD45RA+ positively selected. This TCR derives from a young man in good health. Some clones in this sample may be carry-over from other donors' samples. In DNA, the CDR3 is TGCGCCAGCAGCTGGGGGACCCTCCGGGCCCAATTGAGCTACGAGCAGTACTTC. It translates to CASSWGTLRAQLSYEQYF.